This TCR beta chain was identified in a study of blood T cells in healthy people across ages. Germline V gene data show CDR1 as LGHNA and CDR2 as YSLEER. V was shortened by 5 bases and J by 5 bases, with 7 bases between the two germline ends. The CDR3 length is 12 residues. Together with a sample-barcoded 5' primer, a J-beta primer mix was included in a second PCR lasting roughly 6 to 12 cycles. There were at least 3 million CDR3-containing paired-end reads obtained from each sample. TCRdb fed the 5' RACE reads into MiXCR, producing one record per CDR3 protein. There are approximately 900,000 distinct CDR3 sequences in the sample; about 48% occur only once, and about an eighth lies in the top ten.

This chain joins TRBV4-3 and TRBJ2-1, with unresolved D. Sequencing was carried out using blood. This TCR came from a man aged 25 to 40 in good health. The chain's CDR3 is CASSKPDNEQFF. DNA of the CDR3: TGCGCCAGCAGCAAACCAGACAATGAGCAGTTCTTC.